A selection of T cell receptor beta chains follows, all from one sample in a study of blood T cell repertoires in COVID-19. The table came from immunoSEQ multiplex PCR; TCRdb's copy has only in-frame clones and leaves some out. The sample records approximately 300,000 clones, about nine tenths being singletons. Sequencing input: peripheral blood. The receptors shown here come from a woman in her 30s with COVID-19, enrolled during active disease. The CDR3 runs from the conserved cysteine through the conserved F or W. Fields, in order: D gene, J gene, V gene, clone size, CDR3 DNA, CDR3 protein. The D gene is left open where the match is weak. Rows give clone size only sometimes, using once, few, many, or a class for an expanded clone.

>TRBD1|TRBJ1-2|TRBV14|.
TGTGCCAGCAGCCAATACCGGGACAGGGGAGTAGGTGGCTACACCTTC
CASSQYRDRGVGGYTF
>.|TRBJ2-2|TRBV7-7|.
TGTGCTAGCAGCCCTCTACAGGGAGAAGGCACCGGGGAGCTGTTTTTT
CASSPLQGEGTGELFF
>.|TRBJ2-1|TRBV3-1/TRBV3-2|.
TGTGCCAGCAGCCAATCGGTGGGGGGGGCTCCCGCTAGCTCCTACAATGAGCAGTTCTTC
CASSQSVGGAPASSYNEQFF
>.|TRBJ2-2|TRBV11-2|.
TGTGCCAGCAGCCAGGGGAGGGCCACCGGGGAGCTGTTTTTT
CASSQGRATGELFF
>.|TRBJ1-4|TRBV13|once
TGTGCCAGCAGCTACGGGCGGGGAGATGAAAAACTGTTTTTT
CASSYGRGDEKLFF
>.|TRBJ2-7|TRBV12-3/TRBV12-4|.
TGTGCCAGCAGTTTTAACAGGGCCTACGAGCAGTACTTC
CASSFNRAYEQYF
>TRBD2|TRBJ2-5|TRBV7-2|.
TGTGCCAGCAGCTTGTGGTCCAGCGGGAGTGGAGAGACCCAGTACTTC
CASSLWSSGSGETQYF
>.|TRBJ1-5|TRBV28|.
TGTGCCAGCAGTCCCCCAGGGATTCAGCCCCAGCATTTT
CASSPPGIQPQHF
>TRBD2|TRBJ2-3|TRBV7-9|.
TGTGCCAGCAGCTTACCCCCCCGGACTAGCGGAAGCACAGATACGCAGTATTTT
CASSLPPRTSGSTDTQYF
>TRBD1|TRBJ2-1|TRBV6-5|.
TGTGCCAGCAGGGCATACAGGGGTGAGCAGTTCTTC
CASRAYRGEQFF
>.|TRBJ2-5|TRBV5-6|.
TGTGCCAGCAGCTTCCGGGAGACCCAGTACTTC
CASSFRETQYF
>.|TRBJ2-3|TRBV5-1|.
TGCGCCAGCAGCTTGGGGACAGTGACAGATACGCAGTATTTT
CASSLGTVTDTQYF
>.|TRBJ1-4|TRBV30|once
TGTGCCTGGAGTGTACGGGGTGAAAAACTGTTTTTT
CAWSVRGEKLFF
>.|TRBJ1-3|TRBV28|.
TGTGCCAGCAGCCTAGATAGGGGGTCTGGAAACACCATATATTTT
CASSLDRGSGNTIYF
>.|TRBJ2-5|TRBV7-6|.
TGTGCCAGCAGCTTAGTGACTTTGGCGGAGACCCAGTACTTC
CASSLVTLAETQYF
>.|TRBJ1-6|TRBV20-1|once
TGCAGTGCTACACAGGGTTCACCCCTCCACTTT
CSATQGSPLHF
>TRBD1|TRBJ1-1|TRBV19|.
TGTGCCAGTAGTACCATGGTGACAGGGGGAGTCTACACTGAAGCTTTCTTT
CASSTMVTGGVYTEAFF
>.|TRBJ1-5|TRBV5-1|.
TGCGCCAGCAGCTTGGCTTCCGGGGTCGATCAGCCCCAGCATTTT
CASSLASGVDQPQHF
>.|TRBJ2-7|TRBV2|few
TGTGCCAGCAGCCTAAGCTCCTACGAGCAGTACTTC
CASSLSSYEQYF
>.|TRBJ2-7|TRBV6-5|.
TGTGCCAGCAGTTACCGCAGGGTGGGGACCTACGAGCAGTACTTC
CASSYRRVGTYEQYF
>.|TRBJ2-1|TRBV6-1|.
TGTGCCAGCAGTGAATTCTCAGGGATTTCCTACAATGAGCAGTTCTTC
CASSEFSGISYNEQFF
>TRBD1|TRBJ1-2|TRBV28|.
TGTGCCAGCAGTTTACGAGCCGGGACAGCGGTATATGGCTACACCTTC
CASSLRAGTAVYGYTF
>TRBD1|TRBJ2-7|TRBV9|.
TGTGCCAGCAGTCCCCGGACAGGGGTCGAGCAGTACTTC
CASSPRTGVEQYF
>TRBD1|TRBJ1-5|TRBV28|few
TGTGCCAGCACCTTCAGACAGGGTGTCAGCAATCAGCCCCAGCATTTT
CASTFRQGVSNQPQHF
>.|TRBJ1-5|TRBV7-2|.
TGTGCCAGCAGCATCGGGACATTTTATAGCAATCAGCCCCAGCATTTT
CASSIGTFYSNQPQHF
>TRBD2|TRBJ2-1|TRBV10-3|.
TGTGCCATCAGTACTGGGACTAGCGGGAGGGCTGCTGACAATGAGCAGTTCTTC
CAISTGTSGRAADNEQFF
>.|TRBJ1-1|TRBV7-9|.
TGTGCCAGCAGCTTAGCCGCAGGTAACACTGAAGCTTTCTTT
CASSLAAGNTEAFF
>.|TRBJ2-4|TRBV28|.
TGTGCCAGCAGTTTATCATCCTACGGGGAGGGGGAGTACTTC
CASSLSSYGEGEYF
>TRBD1|TRBJ1-5|TRBV6-2/TRBV6-3|once
TGTGCCAGCAGTTACCCCAGGGACAGGGGTGAGCCCCAGCATTTT
CASSYPRDRGEPQHF
>TRBD2|TRBJ2-7|TRBV13|.
TGTGCCAGCAGCGGTCCTACTAGCGGGAGGGCATACGAGCAGTACTTC
CASSGPTSGRAYEQYF
>TRBD1|TRBJ1-2|TRBV5-6|.
TGTGCCAGCAGCTCCGGGACAGGGTTGGGTGGCTACACCTTC
CASSSGTGLGGYTF
>.|TRBJ2-3|TRBV2|.
TGTGCCAGCAGTGAAGAAGGGGTTGATACGCAGTATTTT
CASSEEGVDTQYF
>.|TRBJ1-2|TRBV18|few
TGTGCCAGCTCACCGGACACTAACTATGGCTACACCTTC
CASSPDTNYGYTF
>TRBD1|TRBJ1-1|TRBV28|.
TGTGCCACCAGGACAGGGGGCTTTGGGACTGAAGCTTTCTTT
CATRTGGFGTEAFF
>.|TRBJ2-7|TRBV2|.
TGTGCCAGCACGAGGGATGGGGACGAGCAGTACTTC
CASTRDGDEQYF
>TRBD1|TRBJ1-1|TRBV3-1/TRBV3-2|.
TGTGCCAGCAGCCAATCGACAGGGAGAGGTGAAGCTTTCTTT
CASSQSTGRGEAFF
>.|TRBJ1-5|TRBV27|.
TGTGCCGACTTCAGGGGCCTGCGTTCTATATATAGCAATCAGCCCCAGCATTTT
CADFRGLRSIYSNQPQHF
>TRBD1|TRBJ1-2|TRBV9|.
TGTGCCAGCAGCGTCTGGGACAGCAGCTATGGCTACACCTTC
CASSVWDSSYGYTF
>.|TRBJ2-2|TRBV7-9|.
TGTGCCAGCAGCCAGGGTCAGGTGAACACCGGGGAGCTGTTTTTT
CASSQGQVNTGELFF
>.|TRBJ1-5|TRBV6-5|once
TGTGCCAGCCGGCCAGGGGGCAATCAGCCCCAGCATTTT
CASRPGGNQPQHF
>TRBD2|TRBJ2-1|TRBV18|.
TGTGCCAGCTCCCGGACTAGCGGGAGGGCAGATGAGCAGTTCTTC
CASSRTSGRADEQFF
>TRBD1|TRBJ2-7|TRBV20-1|.
TGCAGTGCTCACAGGGGCTACGAGCAGTACTTC
CSAHRGYEQYF
>.|TRBJ1-4|TRBV9|.
TGTGCCAGCAGCCCTCCCGGGGGGGCCGAAAAACTGTTTTTT
CASSPPGGAEKLFF
>TRBD1|TRBJ1-5|TRBV19|.
TGTGCCAGTACCGGGGACAGGGGGCTCAATCAGCCCCAGCATTTT
CASTGDRGLNQPQHF
>.|TRBJ2-3|TRBV2|.
TGTGCCAGCAGTGAGGGATCGGGGGAAGATACGCAGTATTTT
CASSEGSGEDTQYF
>TRBD1|TRBJ2-2|TRBV11-2|.
TGTGCCAGCAGCTTAACGTCAGGGGGGAACACCGGGGAGCTGTTTTTT
CASSLTSGGNTGELFF
>TRBD2|TRBJ2-1|TRBV28|.
TGTGCCAGCAGGGCCGGGACTAGCAATGAGTTCTTC
CASRAGTSNEFF
>TRBD2|TRBJ2-5|TRBV5-1|.
TGCGCCAGCAGTTATGGACTAGCGGGAGGGCACCCCCAAGAGACCCAGTACTTC
CASSYGLAGGHPQETQYF
>.|TRBJ1-4|TRBV2|.
TGTGCCAGCAGTCACAGGGCTACTAATGAAAAACTGTTTTTT
CASSHRATNEKLFF
>.|TRBJ2-1|TRBV25-1|.
TGTGCCAGCAGTGAACTCGATGAGCAGTTCTTC
CASSELDEQFF
>TRBD2|TRBJ2-1|TRBV19|.
TGTGCCAGTAGTCGGTGGGAGGGAGCCTACAATGAGCAGTTCTTC
CASSRWEGAYNEQFF
>.|TRBJ2-3|TRBV2|.
TGTGCCAGCAGTAACGGGAATAGAGGGCAGTATTTT
CASSNGNRGQYF
>.|TRBJ2-5|TRBV7-8|once
TGTGCCAGCAGCTTAAACCAGGGTAGCCGGGAGACCCAGTACTTC
CASSLNQGSRETQYF
>TRBD1|TRBJ2-2|TRBV6-1|.
TGTGCCAGCAGTGAACCCAGGGACAGGGCAGGACCCGGGGAGCTGTTTTTT
CASSEPRDRAGPGELFF